The clone carrying this T cell receptor (beta chain) turned up a few times. Its cognate antigen is unknown. This specimen comes from a study of T-cell memory formation after mild COVID-19. Overall study: Each donor largely had its own TCR clusters. Findings and limits, study-wide: The study found contracting CD4+ clones mainly in CM and EM and contracting CD8+ clones in EMRA. Clones that shrank (day 15 to 85) were balanced CD4/CD8, whereas later expanders leaned CD4+. Researchers found some responding clones in pre-infection memory, a sign that cross-reactive memory joined.

The CDR3 contains 18 residues. Looked up from germline, CDR1 is SGHTA and CDR2 is FQGTGA. V gave up 1 base and J gave up 0 bases; unmatched junction bases: 6. Via MiXCR, TCRdb re-called the 5' RACE reads, giving one row per CDR3 protein. The sample yields around 300,000 distinct CDR3 sequences, 14% seen once. The receptor was isolated from a man aged 18-30 years who had mild COVID-19 (a few samples of this study predate the infection). Cell type and time point are not known. The specimen sequenced was PBMCs or a T cell subset sorted from them (not recorded which). This rearrangement joins TRBV7-3 to TRBJ2-2, with 9 bases that match TRBD2. The CDR3 loop reads CASSLSLAGTANTGELFF. The CDR3, as DNA: TGTGCCAGCAGCTTAAGTCTAGCGGGAACCGCGAACACCGGGGAGCTGTTTTTT.